The 3 T cell receptor beta chains below were found in one sample sequenced in a study of blood T cell repertoires in COVID-19. Data came from immunoSEQ multiplex PCR; TCRdb stores just in-frame clones and leaves some out. Of about 46,000 clones listed, about 89% are singletons. Sequencing used peripheral blood. The receptors were sampled from a human donor in a cohort sampled during active COVID-19.

The chain is built from TRBV11-2 and TRBJ2-4; D perhaps matches TRBD1 (5 bases). The ends were cut back, 6 bases at V and 7 bases at J, with 7 bases in the middle. The CDR3 extends over 11 amino acids. Germline V lookup: CDR1 SGHAT, CDR2 FQNNGV. CDR3 nucleotide sequence: TGTGCCAGCAGTCCAGGGAACATTCAGTACTTC. Amino acids: CASSPGNIQYF. The full variable domain, its missing parts supplied by reference TRBV11-2 and TRBJ2-4, is EAGVAQSPRYKIIEKRQSVAFWCNPISGHATLYWYQQILGQGPKLLIQFQNNGVVDDSQLPKDRFSAERLKGVDSTLKIQPAKLEDSAVYLCASSPGNIQYFGAGTRLSVL.

The chain employs TRBV7-9 and TRBJ2-7; D may be TRBD2 (7 bases). The CDR3 runs to 14 residues. V lost 4 bases to trimming and J lost 7 bases, with 17 bases between them. Germline V gene lookup returns CDR1 SEHNR and CDR2 FQNEAQ (reference sequence). Written as DNA, the CDR3 is TGTGCCAGCAGCTCAGGGGACACCGGGGGGGAGCAGTACTTC. The encoded protein is CASSSGDTGGEQYF.

This rearrangement joins TRBV2 to TRBJ1-2; 9 nucleotides align to TRBD1. This CDR3 region has 15 residues. Germline V gives CDR1 SNHLY, CDR2 FYNNEI. V shed 4 bases, J shed 8 bases, and the junction held 11 bases outside the gene matches. CDR3: CASSADRGYGSGYTF. In nucleotides, the CDR3 is TGTGCCAGCAGTGCGGACAGGGGATACGGGAGCGGCTACACCTTC.